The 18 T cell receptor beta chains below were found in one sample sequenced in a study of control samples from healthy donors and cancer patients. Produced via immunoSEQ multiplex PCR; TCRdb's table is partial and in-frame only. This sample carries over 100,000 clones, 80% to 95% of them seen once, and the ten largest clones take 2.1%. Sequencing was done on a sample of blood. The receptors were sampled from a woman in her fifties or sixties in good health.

This CDR3 is CASSLNIPQAFF. For the CDR3, the DNA is TGTGCCAGCAGTTTAAATATCCCCCAAGCTTTCTTT. The chain carries TRBV12-3 or TRBV12-4 and TRBJ1-1; no reliable D call. The CDR3 has 12 residues. The ends were cut back, 2 bases at V and 9 bases at J, with 10 bases in the middle.

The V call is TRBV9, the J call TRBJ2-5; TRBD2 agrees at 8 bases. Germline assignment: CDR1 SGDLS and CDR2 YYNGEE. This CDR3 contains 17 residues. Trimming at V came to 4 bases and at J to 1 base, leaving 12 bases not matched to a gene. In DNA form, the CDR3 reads TGTGCCAGCAGCACGGGGGCCAGCGGGGGTGGCCAAGAGACCCAGTACTTC. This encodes CASSTGASGGGQETQYF.

The CDR3 region has the DNA TGTGCCAGCTCACCACCATCAAGGGGCGCTTACAACACTGAAGCTTTCTTT. This codes for CASSPPSRGAYNTEAFF. J is TRBJ1-1 and V is TRBV18, with a possible D match to TRBD1 (5 bases). The CDR3 runs to 17 residues. Trimming removed 0 bases at V and 2 bases at J, with 16 bases between. Germline V gives CDR1 KGHSH, CDR2 LQKENI.

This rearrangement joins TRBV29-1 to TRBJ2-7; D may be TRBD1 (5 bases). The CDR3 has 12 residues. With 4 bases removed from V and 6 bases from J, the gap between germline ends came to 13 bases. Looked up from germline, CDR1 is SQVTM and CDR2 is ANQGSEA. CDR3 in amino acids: CSVARVGSEQYF. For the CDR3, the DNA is TGCAGCGTTGCCAGGGTTGGGTCCGAGCAGTACTTC.

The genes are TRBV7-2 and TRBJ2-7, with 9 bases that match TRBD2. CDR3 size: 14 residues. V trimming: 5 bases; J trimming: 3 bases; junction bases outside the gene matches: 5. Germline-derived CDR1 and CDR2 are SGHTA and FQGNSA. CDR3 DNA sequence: TGTGCCAGCAGCAGGACTAGCGTGGTCTACGAGCAGTACTTC. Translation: CASSRTSVVYEQYF.

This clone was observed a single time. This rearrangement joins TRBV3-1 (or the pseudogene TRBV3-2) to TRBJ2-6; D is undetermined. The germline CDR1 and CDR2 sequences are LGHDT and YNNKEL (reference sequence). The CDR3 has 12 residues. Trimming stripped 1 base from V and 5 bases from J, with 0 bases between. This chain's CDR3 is CASSQGANVLTF. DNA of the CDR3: TGTGCCAGCAGCCAAGGGGCCAACGTCCTGACTTTC.

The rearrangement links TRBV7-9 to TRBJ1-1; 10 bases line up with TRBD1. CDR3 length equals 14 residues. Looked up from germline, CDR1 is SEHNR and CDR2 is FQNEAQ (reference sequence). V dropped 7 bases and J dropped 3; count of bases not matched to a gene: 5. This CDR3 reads CASTTTGGYTEAFF. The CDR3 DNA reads TGTGCCAGCACCACGACAGGGGGCTACACTGAAGCTTTCTTT.

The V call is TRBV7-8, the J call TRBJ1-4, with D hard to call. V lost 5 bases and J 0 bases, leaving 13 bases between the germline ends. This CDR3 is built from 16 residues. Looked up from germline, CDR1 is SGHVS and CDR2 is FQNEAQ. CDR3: CASSPLIYPTNEKLFF. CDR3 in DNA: TGTGCCAGCAGCCCCCTGATTTATCCAACTAATGAAAAACTGTTTTTT.

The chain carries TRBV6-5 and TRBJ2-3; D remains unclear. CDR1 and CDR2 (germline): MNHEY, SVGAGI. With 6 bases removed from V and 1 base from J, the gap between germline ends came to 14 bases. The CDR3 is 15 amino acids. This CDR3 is CASRGRGTGTDTQYF. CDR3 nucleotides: TGTGCCAGCAGGGGTCGAGGAACAGGCACAGATACGCAGTATTTT.

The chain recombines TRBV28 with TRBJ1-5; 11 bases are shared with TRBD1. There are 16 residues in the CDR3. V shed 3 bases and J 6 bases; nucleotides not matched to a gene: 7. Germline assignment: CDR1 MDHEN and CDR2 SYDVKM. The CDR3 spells CASSFQGQGDSQPQHF. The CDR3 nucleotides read TGTGCCAGCAGTTTCCAGGGACAGGGGGACAGTCAGCCCCAGCATTTT.

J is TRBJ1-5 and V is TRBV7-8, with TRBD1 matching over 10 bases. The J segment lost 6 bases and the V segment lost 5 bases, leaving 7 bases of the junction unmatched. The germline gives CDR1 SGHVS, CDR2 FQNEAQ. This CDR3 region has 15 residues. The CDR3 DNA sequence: TGTGCCAGCAGCCGGGACAGGGGACAAGGTCAGCCCCAGCATTTT. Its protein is CASSRDRGQGQPQHF.

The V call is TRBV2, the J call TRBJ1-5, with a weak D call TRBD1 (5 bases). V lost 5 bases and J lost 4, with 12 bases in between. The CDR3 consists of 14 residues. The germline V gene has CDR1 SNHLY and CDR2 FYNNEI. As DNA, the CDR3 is TGTGCCAGCAGTTCTCGACAGCCTAATCAGCCCCAGCATTTT. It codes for CASSSRQPNQPQHF.

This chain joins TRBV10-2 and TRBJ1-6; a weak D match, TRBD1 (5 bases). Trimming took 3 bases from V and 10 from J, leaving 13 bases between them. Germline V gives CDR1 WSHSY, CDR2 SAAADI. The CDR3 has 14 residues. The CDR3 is CASSESAGRSPLHF. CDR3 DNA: TGCGCCAGCAGTGAATCGGCAGGGAGGTCACCCCTCCACTTT.

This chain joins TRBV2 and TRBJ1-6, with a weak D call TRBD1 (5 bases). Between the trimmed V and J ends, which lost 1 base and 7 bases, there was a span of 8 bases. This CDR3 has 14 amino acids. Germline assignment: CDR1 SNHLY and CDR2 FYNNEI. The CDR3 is CASSEGRVNSPLHF. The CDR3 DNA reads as TGTGCCAGCAGTGAAGGCAGGGTGAATTCACCCCTCCACTTT.

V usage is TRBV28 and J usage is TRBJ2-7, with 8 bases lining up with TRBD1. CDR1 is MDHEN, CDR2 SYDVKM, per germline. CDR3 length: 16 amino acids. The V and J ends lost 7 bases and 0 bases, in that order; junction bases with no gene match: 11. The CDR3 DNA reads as TGTGCCAGCACCTATTCCCAGGGACAGGTCTCCTACGAGCAGTACTTC. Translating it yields CASTYSQGQVSYEQYF.

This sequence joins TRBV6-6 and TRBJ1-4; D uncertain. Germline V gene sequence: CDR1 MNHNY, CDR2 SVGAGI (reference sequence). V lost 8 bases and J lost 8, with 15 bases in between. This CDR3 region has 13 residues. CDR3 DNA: TGTGCCAGCTCGAGGCAGGTTAGGGAAAAACTGTTTTTT. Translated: CASSRQVREKLFF.

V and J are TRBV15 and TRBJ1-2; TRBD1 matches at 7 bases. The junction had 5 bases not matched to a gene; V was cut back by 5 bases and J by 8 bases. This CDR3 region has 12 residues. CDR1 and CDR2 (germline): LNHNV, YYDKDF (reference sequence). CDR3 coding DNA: TGTGCCACCAGCTTAATAGGGGGCGGCTACACCTTC. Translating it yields CATSLIGGGYTF.

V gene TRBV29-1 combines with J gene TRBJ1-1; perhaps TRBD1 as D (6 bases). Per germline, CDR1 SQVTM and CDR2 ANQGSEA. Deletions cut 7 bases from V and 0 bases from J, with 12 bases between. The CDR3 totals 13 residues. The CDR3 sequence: CSAKGQVNTEAFF. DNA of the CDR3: TGCAGCGCCAAGGGACAAGTGAACACTGAAGCTTTCTTT.